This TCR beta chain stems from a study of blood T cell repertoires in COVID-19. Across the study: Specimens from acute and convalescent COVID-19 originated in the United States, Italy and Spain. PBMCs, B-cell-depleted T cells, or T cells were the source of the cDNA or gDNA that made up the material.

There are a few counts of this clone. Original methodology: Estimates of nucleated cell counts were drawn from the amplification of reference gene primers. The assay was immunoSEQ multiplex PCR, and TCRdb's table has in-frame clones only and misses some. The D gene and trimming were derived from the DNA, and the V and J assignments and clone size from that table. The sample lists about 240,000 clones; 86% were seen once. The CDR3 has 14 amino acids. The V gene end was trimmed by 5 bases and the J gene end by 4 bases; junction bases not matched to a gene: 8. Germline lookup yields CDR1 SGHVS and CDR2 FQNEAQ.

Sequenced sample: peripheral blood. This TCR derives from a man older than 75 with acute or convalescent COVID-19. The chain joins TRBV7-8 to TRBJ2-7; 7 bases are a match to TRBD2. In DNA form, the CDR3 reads TGTGCCAGCAGCCCTACCATGGGGGGGTACGAGCAGTACTTC. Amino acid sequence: CASSPTMGGYEQYF. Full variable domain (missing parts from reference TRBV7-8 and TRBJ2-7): GAGVSQSPRYKVAKRGQDVALRCDPISGHVSLFWYQQALGQGPEFLTYFQNEAQLDKSGLPSDRFFAERPEGSVSTLKIQRTQQEDSAVYLCASSPTMGGYEQYFGPGTRLTVT.